This TCR beta chain is drawn from a study of T-cell memory formation after mild COVID-19. For the study at large: TCR clusters were mostly confined to one donor each.

Findings and limits, study-wide: Of the contracting clones, CD4+ ones lay mainly in CM and EM, and CD8+ ones in EMRA.

Germline V gene data show CDR1 as MNHEY and CDR2 as SVGEGT. CDR3 length equals 11 residues. V was shortened by 2 bases and J by 5 bases, with 3 bases between the two germline ends. As regards this clonotype: The antigen is not known.

TCRdb reprocessed the 5' RACE reads with MiXCR, giving one entry per CDR3 protein. The table shows about 88,000 distinct CDR3 sequences, with roughly 25% occurring only once. The sequenced material came from PBMCs or a T cell subset sorted from them (not recorded which). This clonotype originated in a man between 18 and 35 years old who had mild COVID-19 (a few samples of this study predate the infection). Cell type and time point are not known. The chain employs TRBV6-2 or TRBV6-3 and TRBJ2-5; D unresolved. The CDR3 DNA reads as TGTGCCAGCAGTTACCCCGAGACCCAGTACTTC. As protein: CASSYPETQYF.